This T cell receptor beta chain came from a study of blood T cell repertoires in COVID-19. This clone appeared a single time. CDR3 length: 17 amino acids. V dropped 4 bases and J dropped 8; count of bases not matched to a gene: 15. Looked up from germline, CDR1 is LGHDT and CDR2 is YNNKEL (reference sequence). Assay: immunoSEQ multiplex PCR; the TCRdb copy retains only in-frame clones and omits some. Seen here are 300,000 or so clones, more than 85% observed once, and the top ten hold 2.2%. Sequenced sample: peripheral blood. The TCR comes from a woman in her 30s with COVID-19, enrolled during active disease. This chain links TRBV3-1 (or the pseudogene TRBV3-2) with TRBJ2-1, with TRBD2 identical over 9 bases. This chain's CDR3 is CASSPGGSGRTYHEQFF. CDR3 sequence (DNA): TGTGCCAGCAGCCCTGGGGGTAGCGGGAGAACTTATCATGAGCAGTTCTTC.